What follows are 10 T cell receptor beta chains derived from one specimen sequenced in a study of T cells in Graves' hyperthyroidism and ophthalmopathy. The CDR3 regions of TCR beta were amplified from RNA transcripts. HTBI primers were the set used in a first-round RT-PCR of the TCR CDR3. MiXCR was run by TCRdb on the multiplex PCR reads, yielding one entry per CDR3 protein. The repertoire holds approximately 560,000 distinct CDR3 sequences, with 15% to 18% as singletons. Specimen: blood. These receptors were obtained from a woman between 25 and 40 years old with Graves' hyperthyroidism.

This clonotype was picked up many times. The chain uses TRBV6-1 and TRBJ2-7, with a possible D match to TRBD1 (8 bases). V lost 8 bases, J lost 0 bases, and 14 bases lay in between. The germline V gene encodes CDR1 MNHNS and CDR2 SASEGT. CDR3 size: 14 residues. CDR3 bases: TGTGCCAGCGCCACAGGGGGGGTCTCCTACGAGCAGTACTTC. This encodes CASATGGVSYEQYF.

The chain is built from TRBV11-2 and TRBJ2-1; TRBD2 might be the D (7 bases). The V gene lost 3 bases and the J gene lost 2 bases, with 17 bases spanning the gap. Germline CDR1 is SGHAT and CDR2 is FQNNGV. The CDR3 loop spans 17 amino acids. CDR3 amino acids: CASSLDAGARAYNEQFF. CDR3 DNA sequence: TGTGCCAGCAGCTTGGACGCGGGGGCTAGGGCCTACAATGAGCAGTTCTTC.

The rearrangement joins TRBV20-1 to TRBJ2-7; TRBD2 is a possible D gene (5 bases). V lost 0 bases, J lost 2 bases, and 14 bases lay in between. CDR1 is DFQATT and CDR2 is SNEGSKA in the germline V gene (reference sequence). The CDR3 is made up of 15 amino acids. DNA for the CDR3: TGCAGTGCTAGAGAGGGTAGCGAATTCCCCTACGAGCAGTACTTC. Translation gives CSAREGSEFPYEQYF.

In the case of this clonotype: An end of the junction differs from the germline gene, which may be a read error. This chain joins TRBV5-8 and TRBJ2-1; TRBD2 might be the D (5 bases). Germline V CDR1 and CDR2: SGHTS, YDEGEE. This CDR3 is 14 amino acids long. CDR3: CASSRLWGVDEQSF. CDR3 sequence (DNA): TGTGCCAGCAGCCGGCTTTGGGGAGTGGATGAGCAGTCCTTC. Complete variable domain (other parts from reference TRBV5-8 and TRBJ2-1): EAGVTQSPTHLIKTRGQQATLRCSPISGHTSVYWYQQALGLGLQFLLWYDEGEERNRGNFPPRFSGRQFPNYSSELNVNALELEDSALYLCASSRLWGVDEQSFGPGTRLTVL.

The gene calls are TRBV6-1 and TRBJ2-3; 8 bases align to TRBD1. Germline V gene sequence: CDR1 MNHNS, CDR2 SASEGT. The CDR3 has 14 amino acids. The trim removed 6 bases at V and 6 bases at J, leaving 8 bases unmatched. This chain's CDR3 is CASRIGTGVDTQYF. In nucleotides, the CDR3 is TGTGCCAGCAGAATAGGGACAGGTGTGGATACGCAGTATTTT.

This clonotype was counted many times. The V call is TRBV2, the J call TRBJ2-5, with 14 nucleotides matching TRBD2. CDR1 is SNHLY and CDR2 is FYNNEI in the germline V gene. The CDR3 is 19 residues long. The J segment lost 2 bases and the V segment lost 3 bases, leaving 11 bases of the junction unmatched. The CDR3 here is CASSEPQLTSGRGQETQYF. The DNA of the CDR3 is TGTGCCAGCAGTGAGCCACAGCTGACTAGCGGGAGGGGTCAAGAGACCCAGTACTTC. Variable domain in full (rest from reference TRBV2 and TRBJ2-5): EPEVTQTPSHQVTQMGQEVILRCVPISNHLYFYWYRQILGQKVEFLVSFYNNEISEKSEIFDDQFSVERPDGSNFTLKIRSTKLEDSAMYFCASSEPQLTSGRGQETQYFGPGTRLLVL.

Turning to this clonotype: This may stem from a read error, because a much larger clone lies one nucleotide away. V usage is TRBV20-1 and J usage is TRBJ1-4; D ambiguous. In germline, CDR1 is DFQATT, CDR2 SNEGSKA (reference sequence). Trimming removed 2 bases at V and 8 bases at J, with 12 bases between. The CDR3 loop spans 13 amino acids. The CDR3 coding sequence is TGCAGTGCTAGATTGGCCATCGGGGAAAAACTGTTTTTT. Its translation is CSARLAIGEKLFF.

The rearrangement joins TRBV10-2 to TRBJ2-7, with 11 positions matching TRBD1. CDR3 size: 15 residues. With 3 bases clipped from V and 4 bases from J, the junction kept 5 bases outside the gene matches. Looked up from germline, CDR1 is WSHSY and CDR2 is SAAADI. CDR3 coding DNA: TGCGCCAGCAGTGACCCGGGACAGGGGGAATACGAGCAGTACTTC. Amino acids: CASSDPGQGEYEQYF.

Ten or more counts support this clonotype. The chain joins TRBV20-1 to TRBJ1-2, with D unresolved. With 6 bases removed from V and 0 bases from J, the gap between germline ends came to 8 bases. CDR1 is DFQATT, CDR2 SNEGSKA, per germline (reference sequence). This CDR3 has 12 residues. CDR3 coding DNA: TGCAGTGCGATACTAGCTAACTATGGCTACACCTTC. Translated: CSAILANYGYTF.

This clonotype was detected a few times. The J gene is TRBJ2-7, the V gene TRBV4-3, with D possibly matching TRBD2 (6 bases). V was pared by 0 bases and J by 4 bases, with 25 bases between. This CDR3 is built from 19 residues. The V gene's germline CDR1 is LGHNA and CDR2 YSLEER. The CDR3 DNA follows: TGCGCCAGCAGCCAAGATGGCCGCGGCATCCCGGGAGCAGCGTACGAGCAGTACTTC. It yields the protein CASSQDGRGIPGAAYEQYF.